The sequence of this T cell receptor (beta chain) was determined in a study of T-cell memory formation after mild COVID-19 (dated by TCRdb to the early 2020s). For context, the study as a whole: TCR sequence clusters from the two donors were found to be largely donor specific. In two donors, T-cell clones that expanded and contracted after mild COVID-19 were followed by sequencing TCRalpha and TCRbeta repertoires longitudinally. The cohort comprised two young, previously healthy adult volunteers, one female and one male.

Summary of the overall study and its limitations: Some responding clones were detected in pre-infection memory, which suggested that pre-existing cross-reactive memory T cells had joined the SARS-CoV-2 response. Contracting CD4+ clones were located mainly in the CM and EM memory subsets, whereas CD8+ clones were found to be enriched in EMRA. From day 15 to 85, contracting clones showed balanced CD4/CD8 phenotypes, whereas a second wave of clones that expanded from day 15 to 37 leaned towards CD4+. Only a couple of mild cases were covered by the study, and larger cohorts that include severe cases with pre-infection samples were considered necessary. Whether the second-wave clones peaking on day 37 were SARS-CoV-2 specific was not confirmed.

This clonotype has only a few counts. Which antigen it targets is not known. The input lacks base qualities; no much larger clone sits a single base away. The CDR3 spans 17 residues, from the cysteine through the phenylalanine. Only the CDR3 portion is preserved as DNA: 51 bases, with reading frame beginning at the first base. The germline V end is reduced by 4 bases and the J end by 4 bases; junction bases left unmatched: 9. CDR1 and CDR2, per the germline V gene (reference sequence), are SEHNR and FQNEAQ. Ficoll-Paque density gradient centrifugation was used to isolate PBMCs. The listed sequencing device is Illumina NovaSeq 6000. Using 5'RACE with constant-segment primers, TCRalpha and TCRbeta cDNA libraries were constructed, with sample barcodes and unique molecular identifiers added in the process. RNA was extracted from every sample with Trizol reagent. Library amplification was performed in two PCR steps, and a second sample barcode and Illumina TruSeq adapters were introduced in the second step. The libraries were sequenced on an Illumina NovaSeq using 2 x 150 bp paired-end reads. The source study handled its data this way. Demultiplexing of reads and collapsing into UMI-guided consensus sequences were performed with migec v1.2.7. Using mixcr v2.1.11, the UMI consensuses were aligned to TRA and TRB V and J templates and assembled into clonotypes. Clonotypes were classified as expanded or contracted when called significant by both edgeR and NoisET, with noise models trained on biological replicates. For edgeR calls, a false discovery rate-adjusted p below 0.01 and a log2 fold-change threshold of 1 were applied. As an exploratory analysis of dynamics, max-normalized trajectories of the 1000 most abundant clonotypes were examined with PCA combined with hierarchical clustering. The CD4 or CD8 phenotype of responding clones was assigned using the separately sequenced CD4+ and CD8+ repertoires. TCRdb handled the public reads itself, with Q25 trimming in fastp and clone calling in MiXCR, and kept productive beta chains. Rows with one shared CDR3 protein collapse into an entry with the most common genes and DNA. The authors' filters were not applied to this entry. The sample table shows about 280,000 distinct CDR3 sequences, and approximately 8.4% are seen once. Together, the top ten hold approximately 22% of the sample.

The V and J genes are TRBV7-9 and TRBJ2-1; 11 junctional bases match TRBD2. The source material was PBMCs or a T cell subset sorted from them (not recorded which). The receptor was isolated from a man younger than 30 who had mild COVID-19 (a few samples of this study predate the infection). The sample titles of this study are shuffled in the database, so cell type and time point are left out; the donor was told from shared clones. The DNA sequence is given as TGTGCCAGCAGCTCCCGGTATAGCGGGGGGGCTTACAATGAGCAGTTCTTC. Its protein reads: CASSSRYSGGAYNEQFF.